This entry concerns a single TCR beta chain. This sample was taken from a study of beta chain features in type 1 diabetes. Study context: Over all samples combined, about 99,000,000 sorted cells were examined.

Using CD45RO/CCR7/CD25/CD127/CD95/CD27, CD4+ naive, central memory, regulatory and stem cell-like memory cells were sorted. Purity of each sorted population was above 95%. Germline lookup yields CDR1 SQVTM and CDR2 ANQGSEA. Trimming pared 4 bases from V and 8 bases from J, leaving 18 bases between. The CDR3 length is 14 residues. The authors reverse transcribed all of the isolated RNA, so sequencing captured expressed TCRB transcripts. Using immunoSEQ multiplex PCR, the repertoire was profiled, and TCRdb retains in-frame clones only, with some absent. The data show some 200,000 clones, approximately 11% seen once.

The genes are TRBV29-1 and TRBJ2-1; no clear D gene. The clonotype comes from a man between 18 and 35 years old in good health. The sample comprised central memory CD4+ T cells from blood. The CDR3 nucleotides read TGCAGCGTTGTCCCCAGCCCCGAGTGGGATGAGCAGTTCTTC. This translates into CSVVPSPEWDEQFF.